This T cell receptor (beta chain) was captured in a study of blood T cell repertoires in COVID-19. Clones were sequenced by immunoSEQ multiplex PCR, and TCRdb holds only the in-frame ones, with some missing. The data show some 140,000 clones, roughly four fifths seen once. V lost 1 base, J lost 1 base, and 10 bases lay in between. CDR1 and CDR2 from the germline V gene are SGHVS and FNYEAQ. This CDR3 is 16 amino acids long. Patients at the Seattle site were enrolled during active infection and followed longitudinally. Sequenced input: peripheral blood. The rearrangement links TRBV7-6 to TRBJ2-2; D is undetermined. The source of this sequence is a woman aged 60-75 years with COVID-19, enrolled during active disease. The CDR3 region is CASSLGSRMNTGELFF. As DNA, the CDR3 is TGTGCCAGCAGCTTAGGCTCTAGGATGAACACCGGGGAGCTGTTTTTT.